Below, one TCR beta chain is given with its context. Antigen unknown. Data came from immunoSEQ multiplex PCR; TCRdb stores just in-frame clones and leaves some out. This table has tens of thousands of clones, 84% appearing once. The sample's time point: recipient sample about 28 days before transplant, after cytoreduction. These data originate in a study of T cell clonotyping in hematopoietic cell transplantation. Whole-study context: Cytoreduction preceded collection of pretransplant recipient samples. Study results and limitations: Graft donor and pretransplant recipient Inverse Simpson Index values predicted broader posttransplant TCR diversity.

The CDR3 length is 13 residues. In germline, CDR1 is ENHRY, CDR2 SYGVKD. The J segment lost 2 bases and the V segment lost 10 bases, leaving 5 bases of the junction unmatched. The chain has TRBV10-3 and TRBJ1-2, with TRBD1 matching 9 bases. This specimen consisted of peripheral blood mononuclear cells, obtained before stem cell transplant. The receptor was isolated from a woman between 55 and 75 years old with acute myeloid leukemia. Some clones in this sample may be carry-over from other donors' samples. The DNA of the CDR3 is TGTGCCAGCCGACAGGGGGAAAACTATGGCTACACCTTC. Translation gives CASRQGENYGYTF.